Listed below are T cell receptor beta chains from one sample, sequenced in a study of Graves' ophthalmopathy and Graves' hyperthyroidism. In TCRdb, the multiplex PCR reads were re-called with MiXCR into one record per CDR3 protein. The profile shows 600,000 to 950,000 distinct CDR3 sequences, 40% of them singletons. The sequencing sample was made of peripheral blood. Receptor source: an adult man with Graves' ophthalmopathy. The CDR3 runs from the conserved cysteine through the conserved F or W. The D gene is left open where the match is weak. Clone sizes are given selectively: once, few, many, or a class where the clone is expanded.

clone_size d_call j_call v_call cdr3_aa cdr3_nt
many NA TRBJ2-7 TRBV29-1 CSVVVQNYEQYF TGCAGCGTTGTGGTACAAAACTACGAGCAGTACTTC
few NA TRBJ1-1 TRBV20-1 CSSRAAEAFF TGCAGTTCACGGGCTGCTGAAGCTTTCTTT
once TRBD1 TRBJ1-4 TRBV5-1 CASSLTGATNEKLLF TGCGCCAGCAGCTTAACAGGGGCAACTAATGAAAAACTGCTTTTT
once TRBD1 TRBJ1-2 TRBV25-1 CVSSPQQGNYGYTF TGTGTCAGCAGCCCACAACAGGGGAACTATGGCTACACCTTC
NA NA TRBJ1-6 TRBV14 CASSQTQQGFNSPLHF TGTGCCAGCAGCCAGACCCAACAGGGTTTTAATTCACCCCTCCACTTT
few TRBD1 TRBJ2-7 TRBV10-3 CASSYLGPRGTGLYEQYF TGTGCCAGCAGTTACCTCGGACCCCGCGGGACAGGGTTGTACGAGCAGTACTTC
NA NA TRBJ2-7 TRBV25-1 CASSLGGIHEQYF TGTGCCAGCAGTTTGGGAGGAATCCACGAGCAGTACTTC
few TRBD2 TRBJ2-5 TRBV20-1 CSAHLRGGLPETQYF TGCAGTGCCCACTTGCGGGGGGGCCTTCCTGAGACCCAGTACTTC
NA TRBD1 TRBJ1-4 TRBV10-1 CASSETSGTGLEKLFF TGCGCCAGCAGTGAGACTTCCGGGACAGGGTTGGAAAAACTGTTTTTT
NA NA TRBJ1-4 TRBV12-3/TRBV12-4 CASGSTGTTTNEKLFF TGTGCTAGTGGTTCGACTGGGACAACAACTAATGAAAAACTGTTTTTT
NA NA TRBJ1-1 TRBV10-3 CAISESGAGDTEAFF TGTGCCATCAGTGAATCAGGTGCTGGGGACACTGAAGCTTTCTTT
NA TRBD1 TRBJ2-6 TRBV24-1 CVTSDPGQGAGSGANVLTF TGTGTCACCAGTGACCCAGGACAGGGGGCAGGCTCTGGGGCCAACGTCCTGACTTTC
NA NA TRBJ2-5 TRBV10-3 CASKQRRAGETQYF TGTGCCAGCAAGCAGCGGAGGGCCGGAGAGACCCAGTACTTC
NA NA TRBJ2-7 TRBV2 CASSLGTLASYEQYF TGTGCCAGCAGTTTAGGGACATTGGCCTCCTACGAGCAGTACTTC
many NA TRBJ1-4 TRBV29-1 CSVEGFHSANEKLFF TGCAGCGTTGAAGGATTTCACTCGGCGAATGAAAAACTGTTTTTT
few TRBD1 TRBJ1-4 TRBV12-3/TRBV12-4 CASSDRVAANEKLFF TGTGCCAGCAGTGACAGGGTCGCTGCTAATGAAAAACTGTTTTTT
many NA TRBJ1-4 TRBV29-1 CSVEFWGAQFF TGCAGCGTTGAATTTTGGGGGGCCCAGTTTTTT
NA NA TRBJ2-7 TRBV7-9 CASSLERAASYEQYF TGTGCCAGCAGCTTAGAAAGGGCAGCCTCCTACGAGCAGTACTTC
few NA TRBJ2-7 TRBV6-1 CASSERWGEQYF TGTGCCAGCAGTGAAAGGTGGGGGGAGCAGTACTTC
few NA TRBJ2-5 TRBV19 CASSMVTGVQETQYF TGTGCCAGTAGTATGGTAACGGGGGTACAGGAGACCCAGTACTTC
NA NA TRBJ2-5 TRBV7-3 CASSQGGHLEETQYF TGTGCCAGCAGTCAGGGGGGCCATCTCGAAGAGACCCAGTACTTC
many TRBD1 TRBJ1-2 TRBV2 CASSEVSGGLDTF TGTGCCAGCAGTGAGGTATCAGGGGGCCTAGATACCTTC
NA TRBD1 TRBJ2-2 TRBV11-1 CTDRGLNTGELFF TGTACCGACAGGGGGCTGAACACCGGGGAGCTGTTTTTT
NA NA TRBJ2-5 TRBV6-1 CASSELRGWVQETQYF TGTGCCAGCAGTGAATTAAGGGGTTGGGTACAAGAGACCCAGTACTTC
few NA TRBJ1-1 TRBV7-2 CASNPPTDTEAFF TGTGCCAGCAACCCACCGACGGACACTGAAGCTTTCTTT
few NA TRBJ2-5 TRBV7-9 CASSPYNGQQETQYF TGTGCCAGCAGCCCGTACAACGGGCAACAAGAGACCCAGTACTTC
few TRBD2 TRBJ2-5 TRBV20-1 CSARDSRASGFKETQYF TGCAGTGCTAGAGATAGTAGGGCTAGCGGTTTTAAGGAGACCCAGTACTTC
NA NA TRBJ2-7 TRBV20-1 CSASKGGSEQYF TGCAGTGCTAGCAAAGGGGGGTCCGAGCAGTACTTC
NA TRBD2 TRBJ2-5 TRBV12-3/TRBV12-4 CASRSGLAARPGRETQYF TGTGCCAGCAGATCCGGGCTAGCGGCCCGACCGGGTAGGGAGACCCAGTACTTC
many TRBD2 TRBJ2-5 TRBV5-8 CASSREGTGETQYF TGTGCCAGCAGCCGGGAGGGGACGGGGGAGACCCAGTACTTC
few NA TRBJ2-7 TRBV2 CASRPGPPGGEQYF TGTGCCAGCCGCCCCGGGCCCCCAGGAGGCGAGCAGTACTTC
few NA TRBJ2-7 TRBV20-1 CSARGVSNYEQYF TGCAGTGCTAGGGGCGTATCTAACTACGAGCAGTACTTC
few NA TRBJ2-7 TRBV20-1 CSAPRWISGSYEQYF TGCAGTGCCCCCCGCTGGATTAGCGGCTCCTACGAGCAGTACTTC
NA NA TRBJ2-4 TRBV10-2 CAISGRDIQYF TGCGCCATCAGTGGCCGGGACATTCAGTACTTC
NA NA TRBJ2-7 TRBV20-1 CSASAWASGEQYF TGCAGTGCCTCCGCATGGGCGTCGGGGGAGCAGTACTTC
few NA TRBJ1-4 TRBV7-2 CASSLAGDINEKLFF TGTGCCAGCAGCTTGGCGGGGGATATTAATGAAAAACTGTTTTTT
many NA TRBJ1-4 TRBV10-3 CAISQDSNEKLFF TGTGCCATCAGCCAGGACAGCAATGAAAAACTGTTTTTT
NA TRBD1 TRBJ1-3 TRBV12-3/TRBV12-4 CASSFPPDRGNTIYF TGTGCCAGCAGTTTCCCACCGGACAGGGGAAACACCATATATTTT
NA TRBD1 TRBJ1-5 TRBV20-1 CSARGGQGGNRPQHF TGCAGTGCTAGAGGGGGACAGGGAGGTAATCGGCCCCAGCATTTT